These 8 T cell receptor beta chains originate from one sample sequenced in a study of memory CD4+ T cells and cytomegalovirus serostatus (dated by TCRdb to the late 2010s). Single viable CD3+CD4+CD8-CD45RO+ cells were sorted as memory CD4+ T cells on a FACSAria II. Library construction relied on the immunoSEQ multiplex PCR assay. TCRdb stores this immuneACCESS table with in-frame sequences only. Part of the clones is absent; in the studies checked, under half of the shortfall reflects unresolved V genes, and no reason is known for the rest. Counted in this sample were tens of thousands of clones; around 78% of them appeared once. About 0.6% of the sample is in the top ten clones. Sequencing was performed on memory CD4+ T cells from blood. Source of these receptors: an adult in good health and CMV-seronegative.

The sample holds one count of this clone. V is TRBV10-3 and J is TRBJ2-1, with TRBD2 matching 10 bases. The CDR3 has 12 amino acids. Losses at the gene ends were 6 bases for V and 10 bases for J; bases not matched to a gene: 3. The germline CDR1 and CDR2 sequences are ENHRY and SYGVKD. The CDR3 nucleotides read TGTGCCATCAGAGCGGGGGGGAAGGAGCAGTTCTTC. This encodes CAIRAGGKEQFF.

The chain couples TRBV7-2 to TRBJ2-1, with 9 nucleotides matching TRBD1. Germline CDR1 reads SGHTA; CDR2 reads FQGNSA. Trimming cost V 4 bases and J 5 bases; bases outside gene matches: 6. The length of the CDR3 is 15 residues. The DNA for the CDR3 is TGTGCCAGCAGCTACGGGACAGGGATAGACAATGAGCAGTTCTTC. Encoded protein: CASSYGTGIDNEQFF.

This clone has only one observation. This sequence joins TRBV30 and TRBJ2-5; TRBD2 agrees at 12 bases. The CDR3 extends over 15 amino acids. V gave up 0 bases and J gave up 4 bases; unmatched junction bases: 3. CDR1 is GTSNPN and CDR2 is SVGIG in the germline V gene (reference sequence). Here the CDR3 reads CAWSVASGGGETQYF. CDR3 in DNA: TGTGCCTGGAGTGTGGCTAGCGGGGGGGGAGAGACCCAGTACTTC.

The chain couples TRBV19 to TRBJ1-4; D gene ambiguous. With 2 bases removed from V and 8 bases from J, the gap between germline ends came to 3 bases. The CDR3 loop spans 11 amino acids. The germline gives CDR1 LNHDA, CDR2 SQIVND (reference sequence). The CDR3 reads CASSITEKLFF. DNA for the CDR3: TGTGCCAGTAGTATAACGGAAAAACTGTTTTTT.

This clone was found a few times. The rearrangement uses TRBV2 and TRBJ1-2, with no clear D. V was cut by 3 bases and J by 7 bases, with 12 bases left in between. This CDR3 is 13 amino acids long. Per the germline V gene, CDR1 is SNHLY and CDR2 is FYNNEI. The CDR3 is CASSERRSGGYTF. CDR3 nucleotides: TGTGCCAGCAGTGAGCGCAGATCCGGTGGCTACACCTTC.

This clone has a single count. The chain employs TRBV6-1 and TRBJ1-1; no clear D gene. V was trimmed by 5 bases and J by 1 base, leaving 8 bases between them. Germline loops: CDR1 MNHNS, CDR2 SASEGT. This CDR3 has 13 residues. DNA for the CDR3: TGTGCCAGCAGTCTTGCGGAGAACACTGAAGCTTTCTTT. It encodes CASSLAENTEAFF.

DNA of the CDR3: TGTGCCTGGACCGGGACGGGGGGACGCGGCTACACCTTC. Residues: CAWTGTGGRGYTF. The chain links TRBV30 to TRBJ1-2; D is possibly TRBD1 (5 bases). Germline assignment: CDR1 GTSNPN and CDR2 SVGIG (reference sequence). V dropped 4 bases and J dropped 8 bases, with 17 bases sitting between them. This CDR3 is built from 13 residues.

The chain carries TRBV27 and TRBJ2-3; D is unresolved. Germline loops: CDR1 MNHEY, CDR2 SMNVEV (reference sequence). The CDR3 consists of 17 residues. V lost 3 bases to trimming and J lost 5 bases, with 21 bases between them. The DNA of the CDR3 is TGTGCCAGCAGTTTTGTCCCGCGACGGAGAATGGGAGATACGCAGTATTTT. It encodes CASSFVPRRRMGDTQYF.